The rows below give T cell receptor beta chains drawn from one sample of a study of blood T cell repertoires in COVID-19. Produced via immunoSEQ multiplex PCR; TCRdb's table is partial and in-frame only. Here the sample spans 130,000 to 150,000 clones, roughly 88% being singletons. Sequenced: peripheral blood. The receptors originated from an older woman with COVID-19, enrolled during active disease. The CDR3 runs from the conserved cysteine through the conserved F or W. Each record gives: CDR3 protein, CDR3 DNA, J gene, V gene, D gene, clone size. The D gene is left open where the match is weak. The size of a clone is reported for some rows only, either as once, few or many, or as a class for expanded clones.

CDR3 protein: CALLPGYNEQFF; CDR3 DNA: TGTGCCTTACTTCCAGGCTACAATGAGCAGTTCTTC; J gene: TRBJ2-1; V gene: TRBV2; D gene: NA; clone size: NA
CDR3 protein: CASSLGTLSTDTQYF; CDR3 DNA: TGCGCCAGCAGCTTAGGGACACTAAGCACAGATACGCAGTATTTT; J gene: TRBJ2-3; V gene: TRBV5-1; D gene: NA; clone size: NA
CDR3 protein: CASSLYGNTEAFF; CDR3 DNA: TGTGCCAGCAGCTTATACGGGAACACTGAAGCTTTCTTT; J gene: TRBJ1-1; V gene: TRBV7-9; D gene: NA; clone size: once
CDR3 protein: CASSVTQTGEQYF; CDR3 DNA: TGTGCCAGCAGCGTGACTCAGACGGGCGAGCAGTACTTC; J gene: TRBJ2-7; V gene: TRBV9; D gene: NA; clone size: NA
CDR3 protein: CASSSSGQGAEKLFF; CDR3 DNA: TGTGCCAGCTCGTCCTCGGGACAGGGGGCTGAAAAACTGTTTTTT; J gene: TRBJ1-4; V gene: TRBV18; D gene: TRBD1; clone size: NA
CDR3 protein: CASSYDGTANTGELFF; CDR3 DNA: TGTGCCAGCAGTTACGATGGGACAGCAAACACCGGGGAGCTGTTTTTT; J gene: TRBJ2-2; V gene: TRBV6-5; D gene: TRBD1; clone size: NA
CDR3 protein: CASSQDLWAAPYVYTF; CDR3 DNA: TGTGCCAGCAGCCAAGATTTATGGGCAGCCCCTTATGTCTACACCTTC; J gene: TRBJ1-2; V gene: TRBV14; D gene: NA; clone size: NA
CDR3 protein: CASSSLTGGIYNEQFF; CDR3 DNA: TGTGCCAGCAGTAGCCTGACAGGGGGCATCTACAATGAGCAGTTCTTC; J gene: TRBJ2-1; V gene: TRBV27; D gene: TRBD1; clone size: NA
CDR3 protein: CASSSDRGRETQYF; CDR3 DNA: TGTGCCAGCAGCTCAGACAGGGGGCGAGAGACCCAGTACTTC; J gene: TRBJ2-5; V gene: TRBV7-9; D gene: TRBD1; clone size: NA
CDR3 protein: CASSPSVQGTDTQYF; CDR3 DNA: TGTGCCAGCTCACCATCGGTACAGGGAACAGATACGCAGTATTTT; J gene: TRBJ2-3; V gene: TRBV18; D gene: NA; clone size: NA
CDR3 protein: CASSSGGLGGNTIYF; CDR3 DNA: TGTGCCAGCAGTTCAGGCGGGCTCGGTGGAAACACCATATATTTT; J gene: TRBJ1-3; V gene: TRBV28; D gene: NA; clone size: NA
CDR3 protein: CASSGADSLVSGYTF; CDR3 DNA: TGTGCCAGCAGCGGAGCCGACAGTCTAGTCTCCGGCTACACCTTC; J gene: TRBJ1-2; V gene: TRBV9; D gene: NA; clone size: NA
CDR3 protein: CASSIDPRLGQGFKLFF; CDR3 DNA: TGTGCCAGTAGTATAGATCCACGGCTCGGACAGGGTTTCAAACTGTTTTTT; J gene: TRBJ1-4; V gene: TRBV19; D gene: TRBD1; clone size: NA
CDR3 protein: CASSSPGTLRVGF; CDR3 DNA: TGTGCCAGCAGTTCCCCCGGGACTCTGAGGGTGGGTTTT; J gene: TRBJ2-3; V gene: TRBV25-1; D gene: NA; clone size: NA
CDR3 protein: CASSIAGHTNTEAFF; CDR3 DNA: TGTGCCAGTAGTATAGCCGGACACACGAACACTGAAGCTTTCTTT; J gene: TRBJ1-1; V gene: TRBV19; D gene: NA; clone size: NA
CDR3 protein: CASSQEGLDTGELFF; CDR3 DNA: TGCGCCAGCAGCCAAGAAGGACTAGACACCGGGGAGCTGTTTTTT; J gene: TRBJ2-2; V gene: TRBV4-1; D gene: TRBD2; clone size: once
CDR3 protein: CASSGITGNTEAFF; CDR3 DNA: TGTGCCAGCAGCGGGATTACAGGGAACACTGAAGCTTTCTTT; J gene: TRBJ1-1; V gene: TRBV9; D gene: NA; clone size: once
CDR3 protein: CASRRQTGVYTEAFF; CDR3 DNA: TGTGCCAGCAGGAGGCAGACAGGGGTATACACTGAAGCTTTCTTT; J gene: TRBJ1-1; V gene: TRBV13; D gene: TRBD1; clone size: NA
CDR3 protein: CSVRTGNTGELFF; CDR3 DNA: TGCAGCGTTCGGACTGGGAACACCGGGGAGCTGTTTTTT; J gene: TRBJ2-2; V gene: TRBV29-1; D gene: NA; clone size: NA
CDR3 protein: CASSQIQGAFAEAFF; CDR3 DNA: TGCGCCAGCAGCCAAATACAGGGGGCCTTCGCTGAAGCTTTCTTT; J gene: TRBJ1-1; V gene: TRBV4-1; D gene: TRBD1; clone size: NA
CDR3 protein: CASSENQVGLSGYSYNEQFF; CDR3 DNA: TGCGCCAGCAGTGAAAACCAGGTGGGCCTTAGCGGTTACTCCTACAATGAGCAGTTCTTC; J gene: TRBJ2-1; V gene: TRBV5-1; D gene: NA; clone size: NA
CDR3 protein: CASSQDYLARRNQPQHF; CDR3 DNA: TGCGCCAGCAGCCAAGATTATCTTGCGAGGCGCAATCAGCCCCAGCATTTT; J gene: TRBJ1-5; V gene: TRBV4-1; D gene: NA; clone size: few
CDR3 protein: CASSQALDRVKNYEQYF; CDR3 DNA: TGCGCCAGCAGCCAAGCGTTAGACAGGGTGAAAAACTACGAGCAGTACTTC; J gene: TRBJ2-7; V gene: TRBV4-3; D gene: TRBD1; clone size: NA
CDR3 protein: CAWSVVGGSGETQYF; CDR3 DNA: TGTGCCTGGAGTGTAGTAGGTGGGTCGGGAGAGACCCAGTACTTC; J gene: TRBJ2-5; V gene: TRBV30; D gene: NA; clone size: NA
CDR3 protein: CASDRGGMNTEAFF; CDR3 DNA: TGTGCCAGCGACAGGGGGGGAATGAACACTGAAGCTTTCTTT; J gene: TRBJ1-1; V gene: TRBV7-9; D gene: TRBD1; clone size: NA
CDR3 protein: CASSLVGGGRTGELFF; CDR3 DNA: TGCGCCAGCAGCTTGGTCGGCGGGGGGCGCACCGGGGAGCTGTTTTTT; J gene: TRBJ2-2; V gene: TRBV5-1; D gene: TRBD2; clone size: few
CDR3 protein: CASSGTGVLFF; CDR3 DNA: TGTGCCAGCAGCGGGACAGGGGTATTGTTTTTT; J gene: TRBJ1-4; V gene: TRBV2; D gene: TRBD1; clone size: few
CDR3 protein: CSVAGQGSTDTQYF; CDR3 DNA: TGCAGCGTTGCAGGACAGGGAAGCACAGATACGCAGTATTTT; J gene: TRBJ2-3; V gene: TRBV29-1; D gene: TRBD1; clone size: NA
CDR3 protein: CASSPRGETQYF; CDR3 DNA: TGTGCCAGCAGCCCCCGGGGGGAGACCCAGTACTTC; J gene: TRBJ2-5; V gene: TRBV7-9; D gene: NA; clone size: NA
CDR3 protein: CASSLEGGAEQFF; CDR3 DNA: TGTGCCAGCAGCCTCGAGGGCGGGGCGGAGCAGTTCTTC; J gene: TRBJ2-1; V gene: TRBV11-3; D gene: NA; clone size: NA
CDR3 protein: CASSPDLQGRAKNIQYF; CDR3 DNA: TGTGCCAGTAGCCCCGACCTCCAGGGGAGAGCCAAAAACATTCAGTACTTC; J gene: TRBJ2-4; V gene: TRBV19; D gene: NA; clone size: NA
CDR3 protein: CASSIRLAGRRETQYF; CDR3 DNA: TGTGCCAGCAGCATAAGACTAGCGGGGAGGCGGGAGACCCAGTACTTC; J gene: TRBJ2-5; V gene: TRBV7-8; D gene: TRBD2; clone size: NA
CDR3 protein: CASRRASVTGSISYNSPLHF; CDR3 DNA: TGTGCCAGCCGCCGCGCCAGCGTGACAGGGTCCATCTCCTATAATTCACCCCTCCACTTT; J gene: TRBJ1-6; V gene: TRBV13; D gene: TRBD1; clone size: NA
CDR3 protein: CASSQDRGQDTEAFF; CDR3 DNA: TGCGCCAGCAGCCAAGACAGGGGGCAGGACACTGAAGCTTTCTTT; J gene: TRBJ1-1; V gene: TRBV4-1; D gene: TRBD1; clone size: NA
CDR3 protein: CASSYDAIRDYGYTF; CDR3 DNA: TGTGCCAGCAGTTATGACGCGATCCGGGACTATGGCTACACCTTC; J gene: TRBJ1-2; V gene: TRBV6-5; D gene: NA; clone size: NA
CDR3 protein: CASSLGSGIGNQPQHF; CDR3 DNA: TGCGCCAGCAGCTTGGGGAGCGGTATAGGGAATCAGCCCCAGCATTTT; J gene: TRBJ1-5; V gene: TRBV5-1; D gene: NA; clone size: once
CDR3 protein: CASSLVGARETQYF; CDR3 DNA: TGCGCCAGCAGCTTGGTAGGGGCCCGGGAGACCCAGTACTTC; J gene: TRBJ2-5; V gene: TRBV5-1; D gene: NA; clone size: NA
CDR3 protein: CASSLVPLAGGEQFF; CDR3 DNA: TGTGCCAGCAGCTTAGTCCCACTAGCGGGTGGTGAGCAGTTCTTC; J gene: TRBJ2-1; V gene: TRBV11-2; D gene: TRBD2; clone size: NA
CDR3 protein: CASSLGQAQGQPQHF; CDR3 DNA: TGCGCCAGCAGCCTAGGACAGGCTCAGGGTCAGCCCCAGCATTTT; J gene: TRBJ1-5; V gene: TRBV4-1; D gene: TRBD1; clone size: few
CDR3 protein: CASSSLETQYF; CDR3 DNA: TGTGCCAGCAGCTCACTGGAGACCCAGTACTTC; J gene: TRBJ2-5; V gene: TRBV5-5; D gene: NA; clone size: NA
CDR3 protein: CASSLIQGGRSTQYF; CDR3 DNA: TGTGCCAGCTCACTAATACAGGGCGGTAGATCGACGCAGTATTTT; J gene: TRBJ2-3; V gene: TRBV18; D gene: NA; clone size: NA
CDR3 protein: CRGTSQETQYF; CDR3 DNA: TGCAGAGGGACTAGCCAAGAGACCCAGTACTTC; J gene: TRBJ2-5; V gene: TRBV20-1; D gene: TRBD2; clone size: NA
CDR3 protein: CASSQLASGVPPYEQYF; CDR3 DNA: TGCGCCAGCAGCCAACTAGCTAGCGGGGTCCCACCCTACGAGCAGTACTTC; J gene: TRBJ2-7; V gene: TRBV4-1; D gene: TRBD2; clone size: NA
CDR3 protein: CASHADTGSPNTEAFF; CDR3 DNA: TGTGCCAGTCATGCCGACACCGGGAGTCCTAACACTGAAGCTTTCTTT; J gene: TRBJ1-1; V gene: TRBV19; D gene: NA; clone size: NA
CDR3 protein: CASSLTGGLITDTQYF; CDR3 DNA: TGTGCCAGCAGTTTAACAGGGGGCCTTATCACAGATACGCAGTATTTT; J gene: TRBJ2-3; V gene: TRBV27; D gene: TRBD1; clone size: NA